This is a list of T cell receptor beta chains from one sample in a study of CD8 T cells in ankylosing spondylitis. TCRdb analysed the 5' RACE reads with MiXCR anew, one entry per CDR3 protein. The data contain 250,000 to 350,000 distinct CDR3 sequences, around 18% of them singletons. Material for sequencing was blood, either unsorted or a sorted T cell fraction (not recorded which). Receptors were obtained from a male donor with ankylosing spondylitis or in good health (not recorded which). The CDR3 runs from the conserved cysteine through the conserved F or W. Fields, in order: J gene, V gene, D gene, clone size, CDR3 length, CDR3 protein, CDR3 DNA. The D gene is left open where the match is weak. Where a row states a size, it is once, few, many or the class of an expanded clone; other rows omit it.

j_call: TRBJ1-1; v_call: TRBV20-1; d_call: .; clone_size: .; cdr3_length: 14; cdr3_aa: CSARDPRDRTEAFF; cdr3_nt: TGCAGTGCTAGAGATCCCAGAGACCGCACTGAAGCTTTCTTT
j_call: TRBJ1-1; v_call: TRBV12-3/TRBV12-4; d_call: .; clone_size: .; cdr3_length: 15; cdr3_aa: CASSLAGGRGSEAFF; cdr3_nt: TGTGCCAGCAGTTTAGCTGGGGGCCGGGGGTCTGAAGCTTTCTTT
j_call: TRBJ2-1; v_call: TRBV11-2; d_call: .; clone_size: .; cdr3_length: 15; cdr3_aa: CASSPRQGLSNEQFF; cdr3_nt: TGTGCCAGCAGCCCTAGACAGGGACTCAGCAATGAGCAGTTCTTC
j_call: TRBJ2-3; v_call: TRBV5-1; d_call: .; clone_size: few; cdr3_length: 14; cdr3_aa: CASSNRPSTDTQYF; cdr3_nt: TGCGCCAGCAGCAATCGACCAAGCACAGATACGCAGTATTTT
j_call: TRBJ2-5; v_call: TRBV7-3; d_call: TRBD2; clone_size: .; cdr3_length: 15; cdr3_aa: CASSLDSGGGETQYF; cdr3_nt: TGTGCCAGCAGCTTAGACAGCGGGGGTGGAGAGACCCAGTACTTC
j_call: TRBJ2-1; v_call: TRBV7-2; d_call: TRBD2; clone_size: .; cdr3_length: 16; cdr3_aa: CASSLRVAGAYNEQFF; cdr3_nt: TGTGCCAGCAGCTTAAGGGTGGCGGGGGCCTACAATGAGCAGTTCTTC
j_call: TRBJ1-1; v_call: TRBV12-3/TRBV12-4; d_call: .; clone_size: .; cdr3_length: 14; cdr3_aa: CASTTNRVNTEAFF; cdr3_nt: TGTGCCAGCACCACTAACAGGGTTAACACTGAAGCTTTCTTT
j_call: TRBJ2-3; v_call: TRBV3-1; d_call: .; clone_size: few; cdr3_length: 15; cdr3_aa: CASSQGIVRTDTQYF; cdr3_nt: TGTGCCAGCAGCCAAGGAATAGTTCGCACAGATACGCAGTATTTT
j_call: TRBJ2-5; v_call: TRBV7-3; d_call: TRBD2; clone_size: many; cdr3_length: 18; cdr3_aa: CASSLGGPGTRETETQYF; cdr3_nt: TGTGCCAGCAGCTTAGGAGGACCCGGGACTAGGGAGACGGAGACCCAGTACTTC
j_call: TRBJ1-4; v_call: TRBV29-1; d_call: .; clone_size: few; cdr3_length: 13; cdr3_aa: CSAAWTNAEKLFF; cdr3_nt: TGCAGCGCCGCGTGGACAAACGCTGAAAAACTGTTTTTT
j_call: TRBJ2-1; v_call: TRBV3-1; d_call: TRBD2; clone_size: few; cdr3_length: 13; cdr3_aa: CASSRTSDNEQFF; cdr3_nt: TGTGCCAGCAGCCGGACTAGCGACAATGAGCAGTTCTTC
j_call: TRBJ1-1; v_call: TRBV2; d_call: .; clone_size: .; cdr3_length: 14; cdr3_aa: CASRPRRFGTEAFF; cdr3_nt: TGTGCCAGCCGCCCCCGGAGGTTCGGCACTGAAGCTTTCTTT
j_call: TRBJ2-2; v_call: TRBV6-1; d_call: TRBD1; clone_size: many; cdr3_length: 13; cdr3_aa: CASSEGQGTELFF; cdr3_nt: TGTGCCAGCAGTGAGGGACAGGGAACAGAGCTGTTTTTT
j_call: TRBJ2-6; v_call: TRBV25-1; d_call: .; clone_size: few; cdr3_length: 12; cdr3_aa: CASSTSGNVLTF; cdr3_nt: TGTGCCAGCAGTACCTCAGGCAACGTCCTGACTTTC
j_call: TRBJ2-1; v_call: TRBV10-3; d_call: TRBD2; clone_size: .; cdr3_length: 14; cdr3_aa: CATTLAGGNNEQFF; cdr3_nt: TGTGCCACGACACTAGCGGGAGGGAACAATGAGCAGTTCTTC
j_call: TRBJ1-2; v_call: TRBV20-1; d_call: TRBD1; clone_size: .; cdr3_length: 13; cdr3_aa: CSALGQGGYGYTF; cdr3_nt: TGCAGTGCTCTCGGACAGGGCGGCTATGGCTACACCTTC
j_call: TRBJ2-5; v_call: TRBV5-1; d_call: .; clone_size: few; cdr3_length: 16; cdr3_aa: CASSFYASLERETQYF; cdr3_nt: TGCGCCAGCAGCTTTTATGCTAGCCTGGAGAGAGAGACCCAGTACTTC
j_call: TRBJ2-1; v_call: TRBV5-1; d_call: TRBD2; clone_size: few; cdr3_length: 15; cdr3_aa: CASSLALAGINEQFF; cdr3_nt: TGCGCCAGCAGCTTGGCACTAGCGGGAATCAATGAGCAGTTCTTC
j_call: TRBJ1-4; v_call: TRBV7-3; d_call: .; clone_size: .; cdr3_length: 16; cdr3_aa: CASRYEKPSQGEKLFF; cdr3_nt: TGTGCCAGCCGGTATGAAAAACCGTCACAAGGTGAAAAACTGTTTTTT
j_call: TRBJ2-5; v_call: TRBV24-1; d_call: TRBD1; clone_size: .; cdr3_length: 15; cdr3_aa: CATSEDRGLRETQYF; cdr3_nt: TGTGCCACCAGTGAGGACAGGGGGCTTCGAGAGACCCAGTACTTC
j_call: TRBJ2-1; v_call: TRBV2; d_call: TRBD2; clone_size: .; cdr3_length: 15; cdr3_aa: CASSGTGTSGSEQFF; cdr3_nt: TGTGCCAGCAGTGGTACGGGGACTAGCGGTTCCGAGCAGTTCTTC
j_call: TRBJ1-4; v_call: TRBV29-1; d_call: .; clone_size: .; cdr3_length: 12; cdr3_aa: CSVVQGSEKLFF; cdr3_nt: TGCAGCGTTGTGCAGGGAAGCGAAAAACTGTTTTTT
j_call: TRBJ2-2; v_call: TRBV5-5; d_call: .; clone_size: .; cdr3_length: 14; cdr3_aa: CASSFQGFEGELFF; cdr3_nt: TGTGCCAGCAGCTTTCAAGGCTTTGAAGGGGAGCTGTTTTTT
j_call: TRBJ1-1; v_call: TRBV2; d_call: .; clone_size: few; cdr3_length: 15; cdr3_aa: CASSPDGDMNTEAFF; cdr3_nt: TGTGCCAGCAGTCCGGACGGAGATATGAACACTGAAGCTTTCTTT
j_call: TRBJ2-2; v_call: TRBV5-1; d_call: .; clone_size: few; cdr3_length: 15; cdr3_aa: CASSRWGDNTGELFF; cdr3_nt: TGCGCCAGCAGCCGCTGGGGGGATAACACCGGGGAGCTGTTTTTT
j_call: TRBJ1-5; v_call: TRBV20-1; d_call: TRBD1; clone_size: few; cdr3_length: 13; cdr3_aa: CSAREQGNQPQHF; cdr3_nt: TGCAGTGCTAGAGAACAGGGGAATCAGCCCCAGCATTTT
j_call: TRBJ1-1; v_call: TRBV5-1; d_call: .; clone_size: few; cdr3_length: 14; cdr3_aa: CASSLDPGDTEAFF; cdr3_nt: TGCGCCAGCAGCTTGGACCCAGGAGACACTGAAGCTTTCTTT
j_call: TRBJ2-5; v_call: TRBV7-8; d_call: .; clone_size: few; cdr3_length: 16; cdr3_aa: CASSPWSRGGQETQYF; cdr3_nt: TGTGCCAGCAGCCCCTGGTCTAGAGGGGGCCAAGAGACCCAGTACTTC
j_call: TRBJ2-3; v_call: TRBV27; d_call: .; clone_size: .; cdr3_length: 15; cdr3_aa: CASRSQQGFTDTQYF; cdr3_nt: TGTGCCAGCAGATCCCAACAGGGCTTCACAGATACGCAGTATTTT